Listed below are T cell receptor beta chains from one sample, sequenced in a study of cytomegalovirus exposure and HLA in healthy donors. The assay was immunoSEQ multiplex PCR, and TCRdb's table has in-frame clones only and misses some. The sample consists of 200,000 to 300,000 clones, around four fifths of them appearing once. Sequencing was carried out using PBMCs. The receptors shown here come from a boy younger than 18 in good health and CMV-seronegative. Both conserved end residues are part of each CDR3. The D gene is left open where the match is weak. Not every row has a clone size; where given, it reads once, few, many or a size class.

. | TRBJ1-5 | TRBV5-1 | 14 | . | CASSTTGLEQPQHF | TGCGCCAGCAGCACTACAGGTCTAGAACAGCCCCAGCATTTT
. | TRBJ2-1 | TRBV11-3 | 12 | TRBD1 | CASRGGGNEQFF | TGTGCCAGCCGAGGGGGCGGGAATGAGCAGTTCTTC
. | TRBJ2-3 | TRBV2 | 19 | TRBD2 | CASSEKAGGSIFLNDTQYF | TGTGCCAGCAGTGAAAAAGCGGGAGGCTCCATATTCCTTAACGATACGCAGTATTTT
. | TRBJ1-3 | TRBV6-5 | 15 | . | CASSYTPGFENTIYF | TGTGCCAGCAGTTACACCCCGGGGTTCGAGAACACCATATATTTT
. | TRBJ2-7 | TRBV27 | 16 | TRBD2 | CASSDVGTSGSGEQYF | TGTGCCAGCAGTGACGTCGGGACTAGCGGGAGTGGCGAGCAGTACTTC
. | TRBJ2-5 | TRBV14 | 15 | . | CASSQVTGIWETQYF | TGTGCCAGCAGCCAAGTGACGGGGATTTGGGAGACCCAGTACTTC
once | TRBJ2-3 | TRBV5-6 | 16 | TRBD2 | CASSPLRGRAVDTQYF | TGTGCCAGCAGCCCCCTCCGCGGGAGGGCCGTTGATACGCAGTATTTT
. | TRBJ1-6 | TRBV25-1 | 13 | . | CASGGADYSPLHF | TGTGCCAGCGGAGGGGCAGATTATTCACCCCTCCACTTT
. | TRBJ1-1 | TRBV14 | 14 | . | CASSQDAVSTEAFF | TGTGCCAGCAGCCAAGATGCGGTTTCCACTGAAGCTTTCTTT
. | TRBJ2-4 | TRBV2 | 16 | TRBD1 | CASNRETGGVLDIQYF | TGTGCCAGCAACCGAGAGACAGGGGGCGTTTTAGACATTCAGTACTTC
. | TRBJ1-1 | TRBV27 | 14 | . | CASSLLGANTEAFF | TGTGCCAGCAGCTTATTGGGGGCTAACACTGAAGCTTTCTTT
. | TRBJ2-7 | TRBV9 | 15 | TRBD2 | CASSAAGEFTYEQYF | TGTGCCAGCAGCGCGGCGGGGGAATTTACCTACGAGCAGTACTTC
. | TRBJ1-2 | TRBV7-3 | 14 | . | CASSSQAGIYGYTF | TGTGCCAGCAGCTCCCAGGCGGGGATCTATGGCTACACCTTC
few | TRBJ2-1 | TRBV5-4 | 13 | TRBD1 | CASSPGQGNEQFF | TGTGCCAGCAGCCCGGGACAGGGCAATGAGCAGTTCTTC
. | TRBJ2-7 | TRBV2 | 15 | TRBD2 | CASSERSQRGCEQYF | TGTGCCAGCAGTGAACGGTCCCAGCGGGGCTGCGAGCAGTACTTC
. | TRBJ1-1 | TRBV27 | 12 | . | CASSTLGSEAFF | TGTGCCAGCAGTACCCTTGGGAGTGAAGCTTTCTTT
. | TRBJ2-1 | TRBV6-1 | 13 | . | CAIRDSLWDEQFF | TGTGCCATTCGGGACTCCCTATGGGATGAGCAGTTCTTC
. | TRBJ1-1 | TRBV5-1 | 18 | TRBD1 | CASSFARTGPRQNTEAFF | TGCGCCAGCAGCTTCGCCCGGACAGGCCCTCGCCAGAACACTGAAGCTTTCTTT
once | TRBJ1-1 | TRBV19 | 12 | TRBD1 | CASSLWTGESFF | TGTGCCAGTAGCCTTTGGACAGGGGAGAGTTTCTTT
. | TRBJ1-1 | TRBV7-7 | 15 | . | CASSLLSVADTEAFF | TGTGCTAGCAGCTTATTGTCGGTAGCGGACACTGAAGCTTTCTTT
. | TRBJ2-6 | TRBV5-4 | 15 | . | CASSLAPPGANVLTF | TGTGCCAGCAGCTTAGCGCCGCCTGGGGCCAACGTCCTGACTTTC
. | TRBJ2-6 | TRBV19 | 19 | TRBD1 | CASSIPAGQGLLGANVLTF | TGTGCCAGTAGTATACCAGCGGGACAGGGCTTGCTTGGGGCCAACGTCCTGACTTTC
. | TRBJ2-1 | TRBV7-9 | 18 | TRBD2 | CSSSPRKTSGRGHNEQFF | TGTTCCAGCAGCCCGCGTAAGACTAGCGGGAGGGGACACAATGAGCAGTTCTTC
once | TRBJ2-1 | TRBV19 | 11 | . | CASSNRGEQFF | TGTGCCAGTAGTAATCGAGGTGAGCAGTTCTTC
once | TRBJ2-7 | TRBV5-1 | 13 | TRBD2 | CASAGTSVDEQYF | TGCGCCAGCGCCGGGACTAGCGTGGACGAGCAGTACTTC
few | TRBJ2-1 | TRBV4-1 | 17 | TRBD2 | CASSQMDLGLAGSEQFF | TGCGCCAGCAGCCAAATGGACTTAGGACTAGCGGGGTCTGAGCAGTTCTTC